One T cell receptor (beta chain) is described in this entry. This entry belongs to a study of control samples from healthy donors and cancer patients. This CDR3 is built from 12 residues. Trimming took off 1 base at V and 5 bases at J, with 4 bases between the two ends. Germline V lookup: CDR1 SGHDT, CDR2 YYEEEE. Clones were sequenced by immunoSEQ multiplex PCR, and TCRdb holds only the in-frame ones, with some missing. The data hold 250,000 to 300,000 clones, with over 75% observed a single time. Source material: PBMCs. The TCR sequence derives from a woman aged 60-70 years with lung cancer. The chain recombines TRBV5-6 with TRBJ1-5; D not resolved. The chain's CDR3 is CASSLYDQPQHF. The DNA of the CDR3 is TGTGCCAGCAGCTTGTACGATCAGCCCCAGCATTTT.